These 22 T cell receptor beta chains came from one sample sequenced in a study of regulatory T cells in long-lasting Graves disease. Combining iRepertoire HTBI primers with Arm-PCR of CDR3 regions, the authors built TCR beta libraries. From the multiplex PCR reads, TCRdb called clonotypes with MiXCR, one entry per CDR3 protein. The sample contains almost 350,000 distinct CDR3 sequences, roughly a fifth of which appear only once. Time point indicated: persistent/refractory GD, antithyroid drugs over 5 years with positive TRAb. TCR sequences were obtained from RNA taken from PBMCs. Specimen: peripheral blood mononuclear cells (PBMCs), collected when the disease was refractory, from a patient treated with antithyroid drugs. These receptors were collected from a female donor with Graves disease.

Many counts were recorded for this clonotype. The chain carries TRBV10-3 and TRBJ1-4; no clear D. V was pared by 10 bases and J by 0 bases, with 18 bases between. The germline gives CDR1 ENHRY, CDR2 SYGVKD. The CDR3 contains 16 residues. The CDR3 DNA follows: TGTGCCACAGGCCTGGGGAGGGATGCAACTAATGAAAAACTGTTTTTT. Protein: CATGLGRDATNEKLFF.

This clonotype was counted at least ten times. CDR3 DNA sequence: TGTGCCAGCAGCCCGGGACCAAATCAGCCCCAGCATTTT. Its translation is CASSPGPNQPQHF. The V and J genes are TRBV19 and TRBJ1-5; weak D call: TRBD1 (5 bases). Germline CDR1 LNHDA, CDR2 SQIVND (reference sequence). The CDR3 runs to 13 residues. The V end was cut by 9 bases, the J end by 4 bases, with 13 bases between.

This clonotype has more than one count but fewer than ten. The chain uses TRBV6-1 and TRBJ2-1; either TRBD1 or TRBD2 may supply D (5 bases each). The CDR3 length is 14 residues. Germline values: CDR1 MNHNS, CDR2 SASEGT. The V end was cut by 6 bases, the J end by 2 bases, with 11 bases between. CDR3 nucleotide sequence: TGTGCCAGCAGGGGGACGGTAGCCTACAATGAGCAGTTCTTC. Translated: CASRGTVAYNEQFF.

Written as DNA, the CDR3 is TGTGCCAGTAGTATAGATCGGTTACAGGGGGCAGGATCCCTCCACTTT. It encodes CASSIDRLQGAGSLHF. V and J are TRBV19 and TRBJ1-6; TRBD1 agrees at 9 bases. With V trimmed by 0 bases and J by 14 bases, 11 bases remained unmatched. This CDR3 is 16 amino acids long. Germline assignment: CDR1 LNHDA and CDR2 SQIVND (reference sequence).

This clonotype occurred a few times. The chain carries TRBV27 and TRBJ2-6; tentative D call: TRBD1 (6 bases). The CDR3 is 16 amino acids. The germline V gene encodes CDR1 MNHEY and CDR2 SMNVEV (reference sequence). Trimming left V 5 bases short and J 0 bases short, with 11 bases between. The chain's CDR3 is CASSTNRASGANVLTF. CDR3 nucleotide sequence: TGTGCCAGCAGTACCAACAGGGCCTCTGGGGCCAACGTCCTGACTTTC. The whole variable domain, filled in from reference TRBV27 and TRBJ2-6, reads EAQVTQNPRYLITVTGKKLTVTCSQNMNHEYMSWYRQDPGLGLRQIYYSMNVEVTDKGDVPEGYKVSRKEKRNFPLILESPSPNQTSLYFCASSTNRASGANVLTFGAGSRLTVL.

This clonotype was seen repeatedly, ten times or more. The chain is built from TRBV27 and TRBJ2-7; 9 bases map to TRBD1. Germline V gene sequence: CDR1 MNHEY, CDR2 SMNVEV (reference sequence). V gave up 5 bases and J gave up 5 bases; unmatched junction bases: 10. CDR3 length equals 15 residues. The chain's CDR3 is CASSRPGTGINEQYF. In nucleotides, the CDR3 is TGTGCCAGCAGTCGACCCGGGACAGGGATCAACGAGCAGTACTTC.

The chain is built from TRBV18 and TRBJ1-6; D remains ambiguous. Germline V lookup: CDR1 KGHSH, CDR2 LQKENI. The CDR3 sequence is 17 residues long. V lost 0 bases and J lost 2, with 11 bases in between. The CDR3, as DNA: TGTGCCAGCTCACCACCTATTCTTTCGGCCTATAATTCACCCCTCCACTTT. Its translation is CASSPPILSAYNSPLHF.

The rearrangement uses TRBV2 and TRBJ2-2; 7 positions match TRBD1. Germline lookup yields CDR1 SNHLY and CDR2 FYNNEI. V lost 6 bases, J lost 7 bases, and 5 bases stayed unmatched. The CDR3 loop spans 13 amino acids. CDR3 region: CASSDRVGGELFF. As DNA, the CDR3 is TGTGCCAGCAGCGACAGGGTTGGCGGGGAGCTGTTTTTT.

This clonotype was found once. The chain is built from TRBV12-3 or TRBV12-4 and TRBJ1-5; the match to TRBD1 covers 9 bases. The ends lost 5 bases at V and 4 bases at J; junction bases unmatched: 12. This CDR3 contains 17 residues. Here the CDR3 DNA reads TGTGCCAGCAGTGAAGGGACAGGGCGAGCCCCAAATCAGCCCCAGCATTTT. It translates to CASSEGTGRAPNQPQHF.

This clonotype has a count of ten or more. V and J are TRBV3-1 and TRBJ1-2; D uncertain. The CDR3 consists of 11 residues. Germline values: CDR1 LGHDT, CDR2 YNNKEL (reference sequence). Trimming cost V 5 bases and J 8 bases, with 9 bases left between them. The DNA of the CDR3 is TGTGCCAGCAGCATCTCCTCCGGCTACACCTTC. As protein: CASSISSGYTF.

Many counts were recorded for this clonotype. This chain connects TRBV10-3 to TRBJ2-7, with D unclear. The CDR3 runs to 13 residues. Germline loops: CDR1 ENHRY, CDR2 SYGVKD. The V and J ends lost 0 bases and 4 bases respectively, with 7 bases between them. CDR3 sequence reads: CAISESPEYEQYF. CDR3 in DNA: TGTGCCATCAGTGAGTCGCCGGAATACGAGCAGTACTTC.

This clonotype was seen a few times. The CDR3 loop reads CASSWDANYGYTF. The CDR3 DNA is TGTGCCAGCAGCTGGGACGCGAACTATGGCTACACCTTC. The V gene is TRBV11-2, the J gene TRBJ1-2, with a tentative D call TRBD1 (5 bases). CDR3 length: 13 residues. The V and J ends lost 4 bases and 2 bases respectively, with 8 bases between them. Germline lookup yields CDR1 SGHAT and CDR2 FQNNGV. The entire variable domain, with the rest obtained from reference TRBV11-2 and TRBJ1-2, is as follows: EAGVAQSPRYKIIEKRQSVAFWCNPISGHATLYWYQQILGQGPKLLIQFQNNGVVDDSQLPKDRFSAERLKGVDSTLKIQPAKLEDSAVYLCASSWDANYGYTFGSGTRLTVV.

The table lists this clonotype with many counts. The V call is TRBV7-8, the J call TRBJ1-2; no clear D. V shed 4 bases and J shed 8 bases, with 14 bases lying between them. Germline CDR1 is SGHVS and CDR2 is FQNEAQ. The CDR3 extends over 13 amino acids. The CDR3 sequence: CASSSSGVRGYTF. The CDR3 DNA reads TGTGCCAGCAGCTCCTCCGGGGTTCGGGGCTACACCTTC.

This clonotype appeared many times. V usage is TRBV15 and J usage is TRBJ2-7; D is undetermined. Trimming cost V 5 bases and J 8 bases, with 19 bases left between them. The CDR3 has 14 residues. Germline V gene lookup returns CDR1 LNHNV and CDR2 YYDKDF (reference sequence). The CDR3 DNA reads as TGTGCCACCAGCCATACGAGTACGGTTAGCAAGCAGTACTTC. Its protein product is CATSHTSTVSKQYF.

This clonotype has ten or more counts. The rearrangement joins TRBV2 to TRBJ1-2; the D is unclear. CDR1 is SNHLY, CDR2 FYNNEI, per germline. The CDR3 runs to 15 residues. Trimming removed 3 bases from V and 2 bases from J, with 13 bases in between. CDR3 in amino acids: CASSDEASRNYGYTF. The CDR3 bases are TGTGCCAGCAGTGATGAAGCATCTCGGAACTATGGCTACACCTTC.

V and J are TRBV28 and TRBJ2-5, with TRBD1 identical over 9 bases. Germline V gives CDR1 MDHEN, CDR2 SYDVKM. The length of the CDR3 is 16 residues. Trimming cost V 6 bases and J 4 bases; bases outside gene matches: 12. The CDR3 nucleotides read TGTGCCAGCAGCCTGGGGACAGGGTCATTTGTAGAGACCCAGTACTTC. This gives the protein CASSLGTGSFVETQYF. Using reference TRBV28 and TRBJ2-5 for the parts outside the CDR3, the full variable domain is DVKVTQSSRYLVKRTGEKVFLECVQDMDHENMFWYRQDPGLGLRLIYFSYDVKMKEKGDIPEGYSVSREKKERFSLILESASTNQTSMYLCASSLGTGSFVETQYFGPGTRLLVL.

The chain couples TRBV6-1 to TRBJ2-3; the D is unclear. The CDR3 has 14 amino acids. Germline assignment: CDR1 MNHNS and CDR2 SASEGT. The germline V and J ends were trimmed by 7 bases and 2 bases, with 13 bases remaining between them. The CDR3 DNA reads as TGTGCCAGCACCCCCCAGCGTTCCACAGATACGCAGTATTTT. Its translation: CASTPQRSTDTQYF.

This clonotype was recorded a few times. The rearrangement uses TRBV19 and TRBJ2-7, with 7 nucleotides matching TRBD2. Unmatched junction bases numbered 14, after V lost 3 bases and J lost 3 bases. The CDR3 loop spans 17 amino acids. Germline V gives CDR1 LNHDA, CDR2 SQIVND (reference sequence). In nucleotides, the CDR3 is TGTGCCAGTAGTATTTTTTCGGGAGGCCCTCACATCTACGAGCAGTACTTC. Its protein is CASSIFSGGPHIYEQYF.

This clonotype occurred a few times. This chain connects TRBV11-3 to TRBJ1-4; 7 bases match TRBD1. J gave up 0 bases and V 3 bases, and 13 bases lay outside the gene matches. The CDR3 sequence is 19 residues long. Germline V gene lookup returns CDR1 SGHNT and CDR2 YENEEA. CDR3 DNA: TGTGCCAGCAGCTTGTGGAGGGGGCGACGTCCGGCAACTAATGAAAAACTGTTTTTT. Its translation is CASSLWRGRRPATNEKLFF.

This clonotype has at least ten counts. The V and J genes are TRBV6-1 and TRBJ1-2; 9 bases are a match to TRBD1. V trimming: 6 bases; J trimming: 2 bases; junction bases outside the gene matches: 7. The CDR3 is 15 residues long. The V gene's germline CDR1 is MNHNS and CDR2 SASEGT. The CDR3 loop reads CASSQLGTGNYGYTF. As DNA, the CDR3 is TGTGCCAGCAGCCAACTGGGGACAGGGAACTATGGCTACACCTTC.

This clonotype was observed at least ten times. This chain joins TRBV12-3 or TRBV12-4 and TRBJ1-5; TRBD1 agrees at 7 bases. Losses at the gene ends were 4 bases for V and 5 bases for J; bases not matched to a gene: 5. The CDR3 length is 14 residues. This chain's CDR3 is CASSWGTVDQPQHF. The CDR3 bases are TGTGCCAGCAGTTGGGGGACAGTTGATCAGCCCCAGCATTTT.

The chain has TRBV18 and TRBJ2-1; 7 bases match TRBD2. Per germline, CDR1 KGHSH and CDR2 LQKENI. This CDR3 spans 17 amino acids. V shed 5 bases and J 5 bases; nucleotides not matched to a gene: 15. CDR3 protein: CASSRRQSLRGDNEQFF. The CDR3 bases are TGTGCCAGCTCAAGGAGACAGAGTCTTCGGGGGGACAATGAGCAGTTCTTC.